The rows below give T cell receptor beta chains drawn from one sample of a study of blood T cell repertoires in COVID-19. The assay was immunoSEQ multiplex PCR, and TCRdb's table has in-frame clones only and misses some. Of 90,000 to 120,000 clones detected, less than 80% appear once; the ten largest clones hold 20% to 25%. Sequenced: peripheral blood. These receptors came from a man in his 70s with active or convalescent COVID-19. The CDR3 runs from the conserved cysteine through the conserved F or W. A D gene is named only where the DNA matches it firmly. A clone size is listed for some rows: how often the clone was seen (once, few, many), or a class if it is expanded.

j_gene	v_gene	d_gene	abundance	CDR3nt	CDR3aa
TRBJ2-1	TRBV28	TRBD2	-	TGTGCCAGCAGCGGGGCTAGCGGCAACAATGAGCAGTTCTTC	CASSGASGNNEQFF
TRBJ1-5	TRBV5-8	TRBD1	-	TGTGCCAGCAGCCCCGGGACAGTTAGCAATCAGCCCCAGCATTTT	CASSPGTVSNQPQHF
TRBJ2-2	TRBV2	TRBD1	once	TGTGCCAGCATGGACAGGGTAAACACCGGGGAGCTGTTTTTT	CASMDRVNTGELFF
TRBJ1-2	TRBV7-9	TRBD1	-	TGTGCCAGCAGCTTAGACAGGGGGCGAGGCTATGGCTACACCTTC	CASSLDRGRGYGYTF
TRBJ1-2	TRBV27	TRBD1	-	TGTGCCAGCAGTCACAGGGGAAGTGGCTACACCTTC	CASSHRGSGYTF
TRBJ2-7	TRBV5-1	TRBD2	-	TGCGCCAGCAGCTTGGTTGGACTAGATGCTTTGCAGTACTTC	CASSLVGLDALQYF
TRBJ1-1	TRBV15	-	-	TGTGCCACCAGCAAGGGAGGGATCTTGAACACTGAAGCTTTCTTT	CATSKGGILNTEAFF
TRBJ2-7	TRBV5-1	-	-	TGCGCCAGCAGTTACCGGTCTTTGAACTACGAGCAGTACTTC	CASSYRSLNYEQYF
TRBJ1-2	TRBV29-1	-	-	TGCAGCGTCTTGACAGGTTATAACTATGGCTACACCTTC	CSVLTGYNYGYTF
TRBJ1-4	TRBV5-1	TRBD1	-	TGCGCCAGCAGGACCGGGACAGGAGAAAAACTGTTTTTT	CASRTGTGEKLFF
TRBJ1-5	TRBV30	-	-	TGTGCCTGGAGTAGGGGGGGCGGTCAGCCCCAGCATTTT	CAWSRGGGQPQHF
TRBJ2-3	TRBV9	-	-	TGTGCCAGCAGCGTAAATAATCTAGATACGCAGTATTTT	CASSVNNLDTQYF
TRBJ1-2	TRBV10-2	-	many	TGCGCCAGCCGAGGCGGCAGGGCTTATGGCTACACCTTC	CASRGGRAYGYTF
TRBJ1-2	TRBV18	-	-	TGTGCCAGCTCACCACCGGTGAGGGTAAGCGGCTACACCTTC	CASSPPVRVSGYTF
TRBJ2-3	TRBV9	-	-	TGTGCCAGCAGCGCCGGATGGGCGACAGATACGCAGTATTTT	CASSAGWATDTQYF
TRBJ2-5	TRBV2	TRBD2	few	TGTGCCAGTACCGGGACTAGCGGGGGGGCCTACCAAGAGACCCAGTACTTC	CASTGTSGGAYQETQYF
TRBJ1-2	TRBV30	-	-	TGTGCCTGGAGTCCCGGGGGGAACTATGGCTACACCTTC	CAWSPGGNYGYTF
TRBJ1-6	TRBV21-1	-	-	TGTGCCAGCAGCGCCTGGGACAGGGGGACTTCGAATTCACCCCTCCACTTT	CASSAWDRGTSNSPLHF
TRBJ1-4	TRBV5-1	TRBD1	-	TGCGCCAGCAGCTCAGAAGGGACAGGATCTAATGAAAAACTGTTTTTT	CASSSEGTGSNEKLFF